The 26 T cell receptor beta chains listed next were all sequenced from one sample in a study of blood T cells in healthy people across ages. A second PCR, run for about 6 to 11 cycles, used a sample-barcoded 5' primer plus a J-beta primer mix. One entry per CDR3 protein results from TCRdb running MiXCR on the 5' RACE reads. The sample holds more than 900,000 distinct CDR3 sequences, under 30% seen once. These data are also associated with another study on T cells of mothers and their children.

Sequenced: blood. The origin of the receptors is a girl aged 2 to 10 in good health.

The chain couples TRBV7-2 to TRBJ2-7; D may be TRBD2 (6 bases). The CDR3 totals 17 residues. Trimming cost V 3 bases and J 4 bases, with 22 bases left between them. The germline CDR1 and CDR2 sequences are SGHTA and FQGNSA. The CDR3: CASSFGASAHYSYEQYF. CDR3 coding DNA: TGTGCCAGCAGCTTTGGGGCTAGCGCTCACTACAGTTACGAGCAGTACTTC.

V is TRBV28 and J is TRBJ2-2; TRBD1 aligns across 10 bases. With 6 bases clipped from V and 7 bases from J, the junction kept 5 bases outside the gene matches. CDR1 and CDR2 from the germline V gene are MDHEN and SYDVKM. The CDR3 length is 14 residues. In nucleotides, the CDR3 is TGTGCCAGCAGCCGAGGACAGGGGGTCGGGGAGCTGTTTTTT. This sequence encodes CASSRGQGVGELFF.

The V call is TRBV7-8, the J call TRBJ2-1; D remains unclear. CDR1 and CDR2 (germline): SGHVS, FQNEAQ. The CDR3 extends over 16 amino acids. V lost 5 bases to trimming and J lost 4 bases, with 18 bases between them. CDR3 sequence reads: CASSLGPIDVYNEQFF. DNA of the CDR3: TGTGCCAGCAGCCTCGGGCCTATCGACGTGTACAATGAGCAGTTCTTC.

The J gene is TRBJ2-5, the V gene TRBV20-1; a weak D match, TRBD2 (7 bases). The J call is in doubt because the DNA end fits TRBJ2-1 better. Germline V gene lookup returns CDR1 DFQATT and CDR2 SNEGSKA (reference sequence). The CDR3 has 15 amino acids. CDR3 DNA sequence: TGCAGTGCTAGAGAGCCCCGGGGGGCCGGGAATGAGCAGTTCTTC. This sequence encodes CSAREPRGAGNEQFF.

This clonotype was detected once. This chain links TRBV7-2 with TRBJ2-3; 7 nucleotides match TRBD1. The CDR3 extends over 16 amino acids. V trimming: 3 bases; J trimming: 2 bases; junction bases outside the gene matches: 8. The germline V gene encodes CDR1 SGHTA and CDR2 FQGNSA. CDR3 in amino acids: CASSFMTGWTTDTQYF. CDR3 nucleotides: TGTGCCAGCAGCTTCATGACAGGGTGGACCACAGATACGCAGTATTTT. Full variable domain (rest looked up from reference TRBV7-2 and TRBJ2-3): GAGVSQSPSNKVTEKGKDVELRCDPISGHTALYWYRQSLGQGLEFLIYFQGNSAPDKSGLPSDRFSAERTGGSVSTLTIQRTQQEDSAVYLCASSFMTGWTTDTQYFGPGTRLTVL.

A few counts support this clonotype. The chain employs TRBV5-1 and TRBJ1-2; D is undetermined. The CDR3 loop spans 14 amino acids. Deletions cut 0 bases from V and 5 bases from J, with 11 bases between. Germline V gives CDR1 SGHRS, CDR2 YFSETQ. CDR3 residues: CASSLAGSYYGYTF. CDR3 DNA: TGCGCCAGCAGCTTGGCGGGTTCTTATTATGGCTACACCTTC.

The gene calls are TRBV13 and TRBJ2-7, with 8 bases identical to TRBD2. Gene TRBJ2-1 matches the end of the DNA better, so the J call may be wrong. Germline values: CDR1 PRHDT, CDR2 FYEKMQ (reference sequence). The CDR3 has 16 amino acids. In nucleotides, the CDR3 is TGTGCCAGCAGCCCCAAAACTAGCGGAGATTACAATGAGCAGTTCTTC. It encodes CASSPKTSGDYNEQFF.

The chain links TRBV28 to TRBJ2-5, with 15 positions matching TRBD2. Matching the DNA end better, TRBJ2-1 makes the J call doubtful. Germline V lookup: CDR1 MDHEN, CDR2 SYDVKM. The CDR3 is 16 residues long. The CDR3 reads CASTRTSGGAEGEQFF. CDR3 sequence (DNA): TGTGCCAGCACAAGGACTAGCGGGGGGGCCGAGGGTGAGCAGTTCTTC.

The chain recombines TRBV4-2 with TRBJ2-1, with 13 bases fitting TRBD2. The V segment lost 0 bases and the J segment 9 bases; nucleotides outside the gene matches: 2. Germline V gene data show CDR1 as LGHNA and CDR2 as YNFKEQ. CDR3 length: 15 amino acids. CDR3 sequence (DNA): TGTGCCAGCAGCCAAGAAGGGACTAGCGGGATTGAGCAGTTCTTC. The encoded protein is CASSQEGTSGIEQFF.

The chain joins TRBV3-1 to TRBJ2-3; unclear D gene. This CDR3 has 15 amino acids. With 0 bases removed from V and 2 bases from J, the gap between germline ends came to 9 bases. The V gene's germline CDR1 is LGHDT and CDR2 YNNKEL (reference sequence). The CDR3 is CASSQDLVDTDTQYF. CDR3 bases: TGTGCCAGCAGCCAAGATCTGGTGGACACAGATACGCAGTATTTT.

This clonotype was observed a few times. The chain recombines TRBV12-3 or TRBV12-4 with TRBJ2-2, with D possibly TRBD2 on 6 matching bases. The CDR3 totals 14 residues. The V end was cut by 5 bases, the J end by 1 base, with 8 bases between. CDR3 sequence: CASSRDWNTGELFF. CDR3 bases: TGTGCCAGCAGTCGGGACTGGAACACCGGGGAGCTGTTTTTT.

This clonotype was detected a few times. The rearrangement uses TRBV29-1 and TRBJ2-5; the D call may be TRBD1 or TRBD2 (6 bases each). The V and J ends lost 3 bases and 5 bases respectively, with 19 bases between them. Germline V gene lookup returns CDR1 SQVTM and CDR2 ANQGSEA. CDR3 length equals 15 residues. The CDR3 loop is CSVEEGVRGLETQYF. In DNA, the CDR3 is TGCAGCGTTGAGGAGGGGGTCAGGGGATTGGAGACCCAGTACTTC.

This clonotype was observed a few times. The genes are TRBV6-5 and TRBJ1-5, with a possible D match to TRBD1 (5 bases). Trimming removed 5 bases from V and 7 bases from J, with 18 bases in between. Germline lookup yields CDR1 MNHEY and CDR2 SVGAGI. The length of the CDR3 is 15 residues. The CDR3 loop is CASSPGGAWGQPQHF. The CDR3 DNA follows: TGTGCCAGCAGTCCCGGGGGAGCGTGGGGGCAGCCCCAGCATTTT.

The CDR3 is CASSLTGLFPYEQYF. As DNA, the CDR3 is TGTGCCAGCAGCTTAACGGGGCTCTTCCCCTACGAGCAGTACTTC. V and J are TRBV7-8 and TRBJ2-7; D is possibly TRBD1 or TRBD2 (5 bases each). Per germline, CDR1 SGHVS and CDR2 FQNEAQ. V lost 2 bases to trimming and J lost 2 bases, with 13 bases between them. The CDR3 runs to 15 residues.

The table lists this clonotype with a few counts. This chain links TRBV5-1 with TRBJ2-3; D not resolved. This CDR3 is built from 14 residues. The V end was cut by 0 bases, the J end by 5 bases, with 10 bases between. CDR1 and CDR2 from the germline V gene are SGHRS and YFSETQ. Here the CDR3 reads CASSLEGLGDTQYF. The DNA for the CDR3 is TGCGCCAGCAGCTTGGAAGGTCTGGGAGATACGCAGTATTTT. The complete variable domain, with remaining parts taken from reference TRBV5-1 and TRBJ2-3, reads KAGVTQTPRYLIKTRGQQVTLSCSPISGHRSVSWYQQTPGQGLQFLFEYFSETQRNKGNFPGRFSGRQFSNSRSEMNVSTLELGDSALYLCASSLEGLGDTQYFGPGTRLTVL.

The chain is built from TRBV20-1 and TRBJ2-7; TRBD2 matches 11 bases. Looked up from germline, CDR1 is DFQATT and CDR2 is SNEGSKA (reference sequence). Germline trimming cut 6 bases from V and 1 base from J; bases unmatched to any gene: 5. This CDR3 spans 14 amino acids. The CDR3 here is CSAPTSGGSYEQYF. Written as DNA, the CDR3 is TGCAGTGCGCCCACTAGCGGGGGTTCCTACGAGCAGTACTTC.

This clonotype appeared a few times. V usage is TRBV29-1 and J usage is TRBJ1-4; D may be TRBD1 (5 bases). V was shortened by 1 base and J by 5 bases, with 14 bases between the two germline ends. The CDR3 has 15 residues. In germline, CDR1 is SQVTM, CDR2 ANQGSEA. In nucleotides, the CDR3 is TGCAGCGTTGAAGTTGGCGGGACTCGGAATGAAAAACTGTTTTTT. This codes for CSVEVGGTRNEKLFF.

This chain uses TRBV29-1 with TRBJ2-1, with D hard to call. The J call may be in error: the DNA end matches TRBJ2-7 better. Per germline, CDR1 SQVTM and CDR2 ANQGSEA. CDR3 length: 16 residues. The CDR3 DNA is TGCAGCGTTGAATCTTTCGGAGAACGAAGCCTCTACGAGCAGTACTTC. Protein sequence: CSVESFGERSLYEQYF.

This chain links TRBV19 with TRBJ2-5; D might be TRBD1 or TRBD2, each matching 5 bases. Germline lookup yields CDR1 LNHDA and CDR2 SQIVND (reference sequence). The CDR3 is 14 residues long. Trimming cost V 3 bases and J 6 bases, with 14 bases left between them. The CDR3 spells CASSIVGVKKTQYF. The CDR3 DNA sequence: TGTGCCAGTAGTATCGTGGGGGTCAAAAAGACCCAGTACTTC.

V is TRBV29-1 and J is TRBJ2-1; D uncertain. From germline, CDR1 is SQVTM and CDR2 ANQGSEA. Between the trimmed V and J ends, which lost 6 bases and 7 bases, there was a span of 10 bases. This CDR3 region has 11 residues. For the CDR3, the DNA is TGCAGCGTCCCCTGGTTTAATGAGCAGTTCTTC. Translating gives CSVPWFNEQFF.

This clonotype was detected a few times. The V gene is TRBV20-1, the J gene TRBJ2-1; D is undetermined. The germline V and J ends were trimmed by 0 bases and 0 bases, with 12 bases remaining between them. This CDR3 is 16 amino acids long. Germline CDR1 reads DFQATT; CDR2 reads SNEGSKA (reference sequence). The CDR3 loop reads CSARDLRASSYNEQFF. CDR3 sequence (DNA): TGCAGTGCTAGAGATCTGCGAGCGAGCTCCTACAATGAGCAGTTCTTC.

This clonotype was seen a handful of times. V is TRBV19 and J is TRBJ1-5, with 7 bases identical to TRBD1. Germline V gene lookup returns CDR1 LNHDA and CDR2 SQIVND (reference sequence). The CDR3 has 14 amino acids. V was clipped by 7 bases and J by 5 bases; unmatched bases: 8. CDR3 amino acids: CASKPGQKHQPQHF. DNA for the CDR3: TGTGCCAGTAAGCCGGGACAGAAGCATCAGCCCCAGCATTTT.

The chain joins TRBV20-1 to TRBJ2-2; 11 nucleotides line up with TRBD1. The germline V gene encodes CDR1 DFQATT and CDR2 SNEGSKA (reference sequence). The CDR3 covers 16 residues. The ends lost 2 bases at V and 4 bases at J; junction bases unmatched: 6. CDR3 DNA sequence: TGCAGTGCTAGATCCTCGGACAGGGGGCTCACCGGGGAGCTGTTTTTT. This gives the protein CSARSSDRGLTGELFF.

Worth noting for this clonotype: This may be a read error, as it is one base from a much larger clone. The chain uses TRBV28 and TRBJ1-4, with D unclear. This CDR3 is 12 amino acids long. CDR1 and CDR2 (germline): MDHEN, SYDVKM. CDR3 nucleotide sequence: TGTGCCGGCAGTTTTGGTTCGGGGAAACTGTTTTTT. Translation gives CAGSFGSGKLFF.

The rearrangement uses TRBV6-1 and TRBJ1-2, with a tentative D call TRBD1 (5 bases). Between the trimmed V and J ends, which lost 0 bases and 2 bases, there was a span of 10 bases. The CDR3 spans 15 residues. Germline CDR1 is MNHNS and CDR2 is SASEGT. The CDR3 is CASSEAPGSNYGYTF. For the CDR3, the DNA is TGTGCCAGCAGTGAAGCCCCAGGGAGCAACTATGGCTACACCTTC.

This clonotype came up a few times. The rearrangement uses TRBV24-1 and TRBJ2-1; 9 nucleotides align to TRBD2. CDR3 size: 16 residues. Trimming at V came to 4 bases and at J to 1 base, leaving 4 bases not matched to a gene. Germline V gene data show CDR1 as KGHDR and CDR2 as SFDVKD. DNA for the CDR3: TGTGCCACCAGTGAGTCCACTAGCGGGTCCTACAATGAGCAGTTCTTC. Amino acid sequence: CATSESTSGSYNEQFF.